The 25 T cell receptor beta chains listed next were all sequenced from one sample in a study of early T cells in non-severe SARS-CoV-2 infection. MiXCR, applied by TCRdb to the 5' RACE reads, yields one record per CDR3 protein. The table lists some 23,000 distinct CDR3 sequences, 4.5% to 5.5% of them singletons. Material for sequencing was whole blood. The receptors derive from an adult who was a healthcare worker with PCR-confirmed SARS-CoV-2 infection or an uninfected control (not recorded which).

V usage is TRBV6-5 and J usage is TRBJ2-5; TRBD2 might be the D (6 bases). Trimming took 2 bases from V and 1 from J, leaving 11 bases between them. Per germline, CDR1 MNHEY and CDR2 SVGAGI. The CDR3 is 15 amino acids. CDR3 loop: CASSYSMEGQETQYF. CDR3 sequence (DNA): TGTGCCAGCAGTTACAGCATGGAGGGCCAAGAGACCCAGTACTTC.

This clonotype was observed at least ten times. The CDR3 region has the DNA TGTGCCAGCAGCGTATGGACGGATACCTACAATGAGCAGTTCTTC. Translation gives CASSVWTDTYNEQFF. The chain links TRBV9 to TRBJ2-1; no firm D call. CDR3 size: 15 residues. The V gene's germline CDR1 is SGDLS and CDR2 YYNGEE. Trimming shortened V by 1 base and J by 2 bases, and 10 bases separated the two germline ends.

This clonotype showed up many times. The rearrangement links TRBV6-6 to TRBJ1-1; D is undetermined. Trimming removed 0 bases at V and 1 base at J, with 6 bases between. Germline-derived CDR1 and CDR2 are MNHNY and SVGAGI (reference sequence). The CDR3 sequence is 14 residues long. CDR3 region: CASSYSEANTEAFF. The CDR3 DNA sequence: TGTGCCAGCAGTTACTCGGAGGCGAACACTGAAGCTTTCTTT.

This clonotype occurred many times. J is TRBJ2-5 and V is TRBV20-1; TRBD2 might be the D (6 bases). The germline V and J ends were trimmed by 4 bases and 5 bases, with 17 bases remaining between them. This CDR3 is built from 14 residues. The germline CDR1 and CDR2 sequences are DFQATT and SNEGSKA (reference sequence). CDR3: CSAKPPGEVETQYF. The DNA of the CDR3 is TGCAGTGCTAAGCCCCCTGGGGAGGTTGAGACCCAGTACTTC.

In this sample, this clonotype is medium-sized. V usage is TRBV4-2 and J usage is TRBJ1-4; 7 bases agree with TRBD1. Germline assignment: CDR1 LGHNA and CDR2 YNFKEQ. V lost 1 base, J lost 6 bases, and 2 bases stayed unmatched. This CDR3 region has 14 residues. The CDR3 protein is CASSQVGTDEKLFF. The DNA of the CDR3 is TGTGCCAGCAGCCAAGTCGGGACAGATGAAAAACTGTTTTTT.

This clonotype qualifies as medium-sized. The V and J genes are TRBV27 and TRBJ2-7; no definite D call. The germline V gene encodes CDR1 MNHEY and CDR2 SMNVEV (reference sequence). Between the trimmed V and J ends, which lost 0 bases and 3 bases, there was a span of 6 bases. This CDR3 has 13 amino acids. Written as DNA, the CDR3 is TGTGCCAGCAGTTTATCGGTCCTCTACGAGCAGTACTTC. Its translation: CASSLSVLYEQYF.

In its sample, this clonotype was seen many times. The V call is TRBV10-3, the J call TRBJ2-5; D is unresolved. Germline values: CDR1 ENHRY, CDR2 SYGVKD. CDR3 length: 11 amino acids. Trimming took 2 bases from V and 2 from J, leaving 0 bases between them. DNA of the CDR3: TGTGCCATCAGTGAGCAAGAGACCCAGTACTTC. This codes for CAISEQETQYF.

This clonotype was counted only a few times. The rearrangement links TRBV3-1 to TRBJ2-2; the D gene is possibly TRBD2 (6 bases). Germline CDR1 is LGHDT and CDR2 is YNNKEL (reference sequence). The CDR3 runs to 16 residues. Deletions cut 0 bases from V and 2 bases from J, with 10 bases between. The CDR3 nucleotides read TGTGCCAGCAGCCAAGATGGGACTCTCAACACCGGGGAGCTGTTTTTT. Its translation: CASSQDGTLNTGELFF.

This clonotype was seen more than once but under ten times. The rearrangement joins TRBV6-4 to TRBJ2-6; D gene uncertain. The germline V and J ends were trimmed by 2 bases and 0 bases, with 2 bases remaining between them. Germline V gives CDR1 MRHNA, CDR2 SNTAGT. The CDR3 has 14 amino acids. The CDR3 region has the DNA TGTGCCAGCAGTGACAACTCTGGGGCCAACGTCCTGACTTTC. It codes for CASSDNSGANVLTF.

The rearrangement joins TRBV27 to TRBJ1-6; D uncertain. The germline V and J ends were trimmed by 2 bases and 7 bases, with 3 bases remaining between them. The CDR3 has 12 amino acids. The germline V gene encodes CDR1 MNHEY and CDR2 SMNVEV (reference sequence). The CDR3: CASSLGNSPLHF. The CDR3 bases are TGTGCCAGCAGTTTAGGGAATTCACCCCTCCACTTT.

The table lists this clonotype with a few counts. The V gene is TRBV6-2 or TRBV6-3, the J gene TRBJ2-1, with 7 bases that match TRBD2. From germline, CDR1 is MNHEY and CDR2 SVGEGT. This CDR3 is built from 14 residues. Trimming at V came to 6 bases and at J to 6 bases, leaving 8 bases not matched to a gene. The CDR3 region has the DNA TGTGCCAGCAGCTGGCTGAGGGAGGGCAATGAGCAGTTCTTC. Protein: CASSWLREGNEQFF.

The V call is TRBV20-1, the J call TRBJ1-1, with 8 bases that match TRBD1. V lost 4 bases, J lost 8 bases, and 12 bases stayed unmatched. Per germline, CDR1 DFQATT and CDR2 SNEGSKA (reference sequence). The CDR3 loop spans 14 amino acids. DNA for the CDR3: TGCAGTGCTACCCTGACAGGGGTGAACAGGGAAGCTTTCTTT. As protein: CSATLTGVNREAFF.

This clonotype has a count of ten or more. The chain recombines TRBV7-2 with TRBJ2-5; 7 bases line up with TRBD2. Per germline, CDR1 SGHTA and CDR2 FQGNSA. V was clipped by 2 bases and J by 1 base; unmatched bases: 1. The CDR3 length is 14 residues. The DNA of the CDR3 is TGTGCCAGCAGCTTAACGGGAGGCCAAGAGACCCAGTACTTC. This translates into CASSLTGGQETQYF.

This clonotype was counted only a few times. The chain carries TRBV4-2 and TRBJ1-1, with TRBD1 identical over 8 bases. Germline-derived CDR1 and CDR2 are LGHNA and YNFKEQ. After removal of 2 bases from V and 1 base from J, the junction contained 3 bases not matched to a gene. The CDR3 sequence is 15 residues long. The CDR3 DNA reads as TGTGCCAGCAGCCAAAAAACAGGGGGGAACACTGAAGCTTTCTTT. Protein product: CASSQKTGGNTEAFF.

This clonotype is medium-sized (0.01 to 0.1%) within its sample. The chain employs TRBV4-2 and TRBJ1-2; no clear D gene. Trimming left V 4 bases short and J 0 bases short, with 9 bases between. Germline CDR1 is LGHNA and CDR2 is YNFKEQ. The CDR3 covers 14 residues. Here the CDR3 DNA reads TGTGCCAGCAGCCCCGGCCCGTCTAACTATGGCTACACCTTC. It yields the protein CASSPGPSNYGYTF.

Ten or more counts support this clonotype. The chain has TRBV7-2 and TRBJ2-1; no definite D call. The ends were cut back, 1 base at V and 6 bases at J, with 10 bases in the middle. The CDR3 loop spans 14 amino acids. CDR1 and CDR2 from the germline V gene are SGHTA and FQGNSA. The CDR3 spells CASSLGRSPNEQFF. Written as DNA, the CDR3 is TGTGCCAGCAGCTTAGGTCGAAGCCCCAATGAGCAGTTCTTC.

The table lists this clonotype with a few counts. J is TRBJ2-3 and V is TRBV11-2, with D possibly being TRBD1 (5 bases). The CDR3 has 16 amino acids. In germline, CDR1 is SGHAT, CDR2 FQNNGV. Trimming left V 3 bases short and J 0 bases short, with 13 bases between. CDR3 nucleotide sequence: TGTGCCAGCAGCTTGCTCAGGGTACTCAGCACAGATACGCAGTATTTT. The encoded protein is CASSLLRVLSTDTQYF.

This clonotype was seen many times. The chain links TRBV28 to TRBJ1-1, with 7 bases identical to TRBD1. V gave up 7 bases and J gave up 4 bases; unmatched junction bases: 12. The CDR3 extends over 15 amino acids. The germline V gene has CDR1 MDHEN and CDR2 SYDVKM. The CDR3 reads CASKGRGVSSTEAFF. The CDR3 coding sequence is TGTGCCAGCAAAGGCAGGGGGGTCTCGTCCACTGAAGCTTTCTTT. Combining the CDR3 with reference TRBV28 and TRBJ1-1 gives the whole variable domain DVKVTQSSRYLVKRTGEKVFLECVQDMDHENMFWYRQDPGLGLRLIYFSYDVKMKEKGDIPEGYSVSREKKERFSLILESASTNQTSMYLCASKGRGVSSTEAFFGQGTRLTVV.

Judged by abundance, this clonotype is medium-sized. This chain's CDR3 is CASSPGTSGGWHSYNEQFF. As DNA, the CDR3 is TGTGCCAGCAGCCCCGGGACTAGCGGGGGGTGGCACTCCTACAATGAGCAGTTCTTC. The chain has TRBV3-1 and TRBJ2-1; 15 nucleotides match TRBD2. Germline CDR1 reads LGHDT; CDR2 reads YNNKEL (reference sequence). This CDR3 is built from 19 residues. Trimming took 4 bases from V and 0 from J; bases not matched to a gene: 7.

In this sample, this clonotype turned up a few times. The rearrangement uses TRBV7-2 and TRBJ2-1; D may be TRBD1 (6 bases). Trimming shortened V by 2 bases and J by 9 bases, and 20 bases separated the two germline ends. The CDR3 is 16 residues long. The germline CDR1 and CDR2 sequences are SGHTA and FQGNSA. CDR3 sequence reads: CASSLKVIDRNSEQFF. The CDR3 region has the DNA TGTGCCAGCAGCTTAAAAGTAATAGACAGGAACTCTGAGCAGTTCTTC.

This clonotype appeared many times. The rearrangement links TRBV11-2 to TRBJ2-1; 11 bases map to TRBD2. Per germline, CDR1 SGHAT and CDR2 FQNNGV. This CDR3 contains 15 residues. With V trimmed by 3 bases and J by 3 bases, 1 base remained unmatched. CDR3 in DNA: TGTGCCAGCAGCTTCCTAGCGGGAGGCTACAATGAGCAGTTCTTC. Its translation is CASSFLAGGYNEQFF.

In its sample, this clonotype was seen a few times. The chain is built from TRBV28 and TRBJ2-1; tentatively, D is TRBD2 (6 bases). The germline CDR1 and CDR2 sequences are MDHEN and SYDVKM. The ends were cut back, 3 bases at V and 15 bases at J, with 15 bases in the middle. The CDR3 length is 12 residues. The CDR3 nucleotides read TGTGCCAGCAGTTTTGCCGCGGGGCCGCGGTTCTTC. The encoded protein is CASSFAAGPRFF.

This clonotype was counted ten times or more. The J gene is TRBJ2-1, the V gene TRBV6-4; 8 bases agree with TRBD2. This CDR3 comprises 13 residues. J lost 6 bases, V lost 2 bases, and 0 bases had no gene match. Germline V gives CDR1 MRHNA, CDR2 SNTAGT. CDR3 in amino acids: CASSDREGNEQFF. The CDR3, as DNA: TGTGCCAGCAGTGACCGGGAGGGCAATGAGCAGTTCTTC.

This clonotype was recorded at least ten times. The genes are TRBV4-3 and TRBJ2-1; no definite D call. Germline CDR1 and CDR2: LGHNA and YSLEER. Trimming took 1 base from V and 8 from J, leaving 12 bases between them. CDR3 length: 14 amino acids. The CDR3 loop is CASSQAPSPDEQFF. CDR3 in DNA: TGCGCCAGCAGCCAAGCCCCGAGTCCAGATGAGCAGTTCTTC.

By its share, this clonotype is medium-sized. The J gene is TRBJ2-1, the V gene TRBV4-3; 11 positions agree with TRBD2. Per germline, CDR1 LGHNA and CDR2 YSLEER. Trimming took 6 bases from V and 8 from J; bases not matched to a gene: 9. CDR3 size: 15 residues. The CDR3 nucleotides read TGCGCCAGCAGTTACACTAGCGGGAGAGGGGATGAGCAGTTCTTC. Translation: CASSYTSGRGDEQFF.